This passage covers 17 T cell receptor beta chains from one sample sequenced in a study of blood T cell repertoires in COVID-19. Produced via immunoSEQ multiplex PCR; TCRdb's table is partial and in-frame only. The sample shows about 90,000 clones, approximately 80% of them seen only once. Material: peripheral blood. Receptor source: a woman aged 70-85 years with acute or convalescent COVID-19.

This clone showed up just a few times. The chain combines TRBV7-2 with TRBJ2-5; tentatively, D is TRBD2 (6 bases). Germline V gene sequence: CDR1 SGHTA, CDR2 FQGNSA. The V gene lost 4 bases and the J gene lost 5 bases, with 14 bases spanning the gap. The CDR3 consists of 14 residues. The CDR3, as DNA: TGTGCCAGCAGCTCGGGGGTATTGGGGGAGACCCAGTACTTC. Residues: CASSSGVLGETQYF.

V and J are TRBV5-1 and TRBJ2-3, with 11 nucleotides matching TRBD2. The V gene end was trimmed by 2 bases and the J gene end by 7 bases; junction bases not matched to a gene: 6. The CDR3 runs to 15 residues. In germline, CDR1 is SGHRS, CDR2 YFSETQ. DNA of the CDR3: TGCGCCAGCAGCTTACAGACTAGCGGGATTTATACGCAGTATTTT. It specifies CASSLQTSGIYTQYF.

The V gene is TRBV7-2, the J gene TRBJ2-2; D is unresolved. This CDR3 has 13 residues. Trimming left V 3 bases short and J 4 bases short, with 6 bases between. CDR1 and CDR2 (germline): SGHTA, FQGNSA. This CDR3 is CASSFTVTGELFF. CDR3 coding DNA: TGTGCCAGCAGCTTCACAGTCACCGGGGAGCTGTTTTTT.

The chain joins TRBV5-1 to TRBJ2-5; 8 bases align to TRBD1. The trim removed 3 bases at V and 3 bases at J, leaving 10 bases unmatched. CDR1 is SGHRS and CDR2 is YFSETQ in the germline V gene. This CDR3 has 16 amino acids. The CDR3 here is CASSWGDRTRKETQYF. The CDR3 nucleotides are TGCGCCAGCAGCTGGGGGGACAGGACCCGAAAAGAGACCCAGTACTTC.

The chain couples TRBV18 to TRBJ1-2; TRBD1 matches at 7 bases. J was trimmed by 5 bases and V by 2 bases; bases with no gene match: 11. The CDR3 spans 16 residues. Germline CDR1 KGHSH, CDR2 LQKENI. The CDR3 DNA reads TGTGCCAGCTCACCAAGTGCGGGACAGCTAATTTATGGCTACACCTTC. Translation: CASSPSAGQLIYGYTF.

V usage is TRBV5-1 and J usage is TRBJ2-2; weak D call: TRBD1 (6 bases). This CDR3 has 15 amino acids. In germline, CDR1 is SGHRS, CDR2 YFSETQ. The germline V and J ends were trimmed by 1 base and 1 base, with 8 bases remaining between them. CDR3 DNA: TGCGCCAGCAGCTTGTGGGGACAGAACACCGGGGAGCTGTTTTTT. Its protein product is CASSLWGQNTGELFF.

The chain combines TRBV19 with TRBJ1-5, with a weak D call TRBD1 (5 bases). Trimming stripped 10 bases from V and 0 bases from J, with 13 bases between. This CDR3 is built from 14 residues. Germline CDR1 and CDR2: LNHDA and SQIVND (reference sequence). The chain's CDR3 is CATTRGGSNQPQHF. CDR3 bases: TGTGCCACAACCCGGGGGGGTAGCAATCAGCCCCAGCATTTT.

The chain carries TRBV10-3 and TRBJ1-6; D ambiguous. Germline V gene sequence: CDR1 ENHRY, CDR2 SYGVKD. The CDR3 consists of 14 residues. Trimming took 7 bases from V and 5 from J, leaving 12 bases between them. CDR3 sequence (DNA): TGTGCCATCAAGCGAGAACCCGATAATTCACCCCTCCACTTT. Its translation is CAIKREPDNSPLHF.

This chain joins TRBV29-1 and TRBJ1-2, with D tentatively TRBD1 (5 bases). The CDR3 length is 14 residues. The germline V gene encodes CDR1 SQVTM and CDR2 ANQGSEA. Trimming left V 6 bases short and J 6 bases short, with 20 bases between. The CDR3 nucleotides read TGCAGCGTGAAAGGTGCAGGGATAAGAGATGGCTACACCTTC. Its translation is CSVKGAGIRDGYTF. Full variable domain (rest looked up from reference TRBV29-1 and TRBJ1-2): SAVISQKPSRDICQRGTSLTIQCQVDSQVTMMFWYRQQPGQSLTLIATANQGSEATYESGFVIDKFPISRPNLTFSTLTVSNMSPEDSSIYLCSVKGAGIRDGYTFGSGTRLTVV.

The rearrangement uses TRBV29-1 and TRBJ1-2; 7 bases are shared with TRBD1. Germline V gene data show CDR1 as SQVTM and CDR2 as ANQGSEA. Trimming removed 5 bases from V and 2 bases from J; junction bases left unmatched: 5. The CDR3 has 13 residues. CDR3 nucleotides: TGCAGCGTTTCAGAGGGGGCAAACTATGGCTACACCTTC. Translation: CSVSEGANYGYTF.

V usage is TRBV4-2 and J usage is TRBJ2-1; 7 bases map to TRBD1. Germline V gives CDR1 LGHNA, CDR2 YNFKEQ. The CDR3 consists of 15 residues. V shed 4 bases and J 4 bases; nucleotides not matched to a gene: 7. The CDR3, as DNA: TGTGCCAGCAGCCTGGGACAGACGAGTTACAATGAGCAGTTCTTC. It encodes CASSLGQTSYNEQFF.

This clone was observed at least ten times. The CDR3 loop reads CASSLAGGPQFF. The CDR3 DNA sequence: TGTGCCAGCAGTCTAGCGGGGGGGCCGCAGTTCTTC. V usage is TRBV2 and J usage is TRBJ2-1; TRBD2 agrees at 12 bases. This CDR3 is built from 12 residues. Per the germline V gene, CDR1 is SNHLY and CDR2 is FYNNEI. The ends lost 5 bases at V and 12 bases at J; junction bases unmatched: 2.

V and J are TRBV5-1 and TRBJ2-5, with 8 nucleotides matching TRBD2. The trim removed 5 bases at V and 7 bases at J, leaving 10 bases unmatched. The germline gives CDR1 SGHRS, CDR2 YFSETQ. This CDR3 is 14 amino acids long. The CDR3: CASRSGLASGTQYF. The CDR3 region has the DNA TGCGCCAGCAGATCAGGACTAGCTTCGGGGACCCAGTACTTC.

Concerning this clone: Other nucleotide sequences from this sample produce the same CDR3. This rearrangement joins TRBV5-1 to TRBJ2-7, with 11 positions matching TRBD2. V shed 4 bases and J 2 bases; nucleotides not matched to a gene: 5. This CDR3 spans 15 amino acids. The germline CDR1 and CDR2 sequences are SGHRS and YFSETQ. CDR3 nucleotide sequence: TGCGCCAGCAGCAGTGGACTAGCGGGTACCTACGAGCAGTACTTC. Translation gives CASSSGLAGTYEQYF.

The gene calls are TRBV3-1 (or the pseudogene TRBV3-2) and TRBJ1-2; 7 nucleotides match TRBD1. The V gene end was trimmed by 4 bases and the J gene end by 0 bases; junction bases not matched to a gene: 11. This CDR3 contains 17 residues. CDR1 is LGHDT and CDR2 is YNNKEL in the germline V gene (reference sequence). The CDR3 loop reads CASSRKGAGVANYGYTF. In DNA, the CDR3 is TGTGCCAGCAGCCGAAAGGGGGCAGGGGTCGCTAACTATGGCTACACCTTC.

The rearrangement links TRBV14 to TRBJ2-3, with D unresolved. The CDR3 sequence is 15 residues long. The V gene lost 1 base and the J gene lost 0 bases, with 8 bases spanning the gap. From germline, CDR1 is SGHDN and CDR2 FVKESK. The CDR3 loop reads CASSQALLSTDTQYF. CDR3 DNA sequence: TGTGCCAGCAGCCAAGCCCTTCTAAGCACAGATACGCAGTATTTT. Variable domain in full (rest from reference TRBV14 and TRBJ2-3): EAGVTQFPSHSVIEKGQTVTLRCDPISGHDNLYWYRRVMGKEIKFLLHFVKESKQDESGMPNNRFLAERTGGTYSTLKVQPAELEDSGVYFCASSQALLSTDTQYFGPGTRLTVL.

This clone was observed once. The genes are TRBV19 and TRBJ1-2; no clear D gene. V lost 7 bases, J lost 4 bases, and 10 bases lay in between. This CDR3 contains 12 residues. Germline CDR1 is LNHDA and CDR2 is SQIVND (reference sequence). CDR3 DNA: TGTGCCAGTAAGTCGGCGGCCTATGGCTACACCTTC. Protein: CASKSAAYGYTF.